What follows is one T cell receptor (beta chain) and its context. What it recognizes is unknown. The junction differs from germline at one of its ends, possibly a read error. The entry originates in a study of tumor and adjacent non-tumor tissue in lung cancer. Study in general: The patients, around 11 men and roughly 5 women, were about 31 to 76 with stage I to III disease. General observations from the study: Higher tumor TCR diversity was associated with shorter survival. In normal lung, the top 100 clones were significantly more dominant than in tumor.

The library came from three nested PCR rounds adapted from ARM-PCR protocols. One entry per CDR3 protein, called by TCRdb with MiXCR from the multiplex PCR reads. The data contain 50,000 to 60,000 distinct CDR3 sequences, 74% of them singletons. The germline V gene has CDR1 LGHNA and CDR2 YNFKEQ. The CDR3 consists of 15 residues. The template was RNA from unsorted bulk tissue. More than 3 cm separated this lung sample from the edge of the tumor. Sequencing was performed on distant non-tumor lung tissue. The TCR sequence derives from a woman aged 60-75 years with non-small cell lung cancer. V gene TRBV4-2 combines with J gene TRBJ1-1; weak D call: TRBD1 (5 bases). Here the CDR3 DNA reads TGTGCCAGCAGCCAAGATGAGGGGCTTGGCACTGAAGTTTTCTTT. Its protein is CASSQDEGLGTEVFF.